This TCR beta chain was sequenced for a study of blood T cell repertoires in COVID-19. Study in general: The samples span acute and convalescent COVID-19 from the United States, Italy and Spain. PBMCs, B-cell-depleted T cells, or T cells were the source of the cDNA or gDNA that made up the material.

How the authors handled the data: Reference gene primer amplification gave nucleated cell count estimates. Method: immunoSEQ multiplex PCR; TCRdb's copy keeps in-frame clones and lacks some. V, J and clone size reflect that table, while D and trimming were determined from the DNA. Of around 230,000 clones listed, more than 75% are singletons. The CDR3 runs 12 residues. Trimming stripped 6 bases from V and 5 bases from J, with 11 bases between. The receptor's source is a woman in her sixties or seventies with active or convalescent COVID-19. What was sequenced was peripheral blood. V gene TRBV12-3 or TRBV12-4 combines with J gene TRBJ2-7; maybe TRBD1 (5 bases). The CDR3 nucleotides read TGTGCCAGCAGCCCCAGACAGAACGAGCAGTACTTC. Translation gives CASSPRQNEQYF.